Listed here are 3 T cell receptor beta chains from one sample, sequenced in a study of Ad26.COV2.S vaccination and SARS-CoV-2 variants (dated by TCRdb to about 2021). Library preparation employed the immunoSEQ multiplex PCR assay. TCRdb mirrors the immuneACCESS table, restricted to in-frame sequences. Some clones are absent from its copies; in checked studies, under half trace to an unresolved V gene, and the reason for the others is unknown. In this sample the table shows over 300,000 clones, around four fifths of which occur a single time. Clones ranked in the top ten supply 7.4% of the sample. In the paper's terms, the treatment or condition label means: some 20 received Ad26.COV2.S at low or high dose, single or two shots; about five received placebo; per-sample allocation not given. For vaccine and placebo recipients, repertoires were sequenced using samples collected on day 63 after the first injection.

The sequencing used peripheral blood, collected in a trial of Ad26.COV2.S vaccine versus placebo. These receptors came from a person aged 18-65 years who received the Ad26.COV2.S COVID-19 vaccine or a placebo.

The CDR3 protein is CASGLSGSGNTIYF. The CDR3 DNA sequence: TGTGCTAGTGGTTTATCAGGGAGCGGAAACACCATATATTTT. The chain is built from TRBV12-5 and TRBJ1-3, with a tentative D call TRBD1 (5 bases). Trimming took off 3 bases at V and 4 bases at J, with 10 bases between the two ends. Per the germline V gene, CDR1 is LGHNT and CDR2 is FRNRAP. The CDR3 extends over 14 amino acids. The variable domain in full, with the rest retrieved from reference TRBV12-5 and TRBJ1-3, is DARVTQTPRHKVTEMGQEVTMRCQPILGHNTVFWYRQTMMQGLELLAYFRNRAPLDDSGMPKDRFSAEMPDATLATLKIQPSEPRDSAVYFCASGLSGSGNTIYFGEGSWLTVV.

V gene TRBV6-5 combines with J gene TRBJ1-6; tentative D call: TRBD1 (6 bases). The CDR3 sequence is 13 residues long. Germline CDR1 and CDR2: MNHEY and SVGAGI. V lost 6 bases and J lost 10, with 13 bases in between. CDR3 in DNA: TGTGCCAGCAGCCTGGAGGGGGGGTCACCCCTCCACTTT. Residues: CASSLEGGSPLHF.

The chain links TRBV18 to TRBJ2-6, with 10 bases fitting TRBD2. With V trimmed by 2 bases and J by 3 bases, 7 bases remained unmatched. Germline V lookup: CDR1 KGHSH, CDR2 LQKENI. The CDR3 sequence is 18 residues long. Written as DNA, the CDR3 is TGTGCCAGCTCACCAAAGGGACTAGCGACGGGTGGGGCCAACGTCCTGACTTTC. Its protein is CASSPKGLATGGANVLTF.